The rows below give T cell receptor beta chains drawn from one sample of a study of T-cell memory formation after mild COVID-19. TCRdb passed the 5' RACE reads through MiXCR, listing each CDR3 protein once. Seen here are just over 300,000 distinct CDR3 sequences, 15% to 20% observed once, and the top ten hold approximately 21%. The sequencing sample was made of PBMCs or a T cell subset sorted from them (not recorded which). These receptors all stem from a man in his late teens or twenties who had mild COVID-19 (a few samples of this study predate the infection). Cell type and time point are not known. Both conserved end residues are part of each CDR3. The D gene is left open where the match is weak. Size is omitted from some rows. Given values are once, few, many or a class for expanded clones.

CDR3 length,V gene,J gene,clone size,D gene,CDR3 protein,CDR3 DNA
13,TRBV7-9,TRBJ1-1,NA,NA,CASSSRRNTEAFF,TGTGCCAGCAGCAGCAGGAGGAACACTGAAGCTTTCTTT
14,TRBV10-3,TRBJ2-5,few,NA,CAISESQGRETQYF,TGTGCCATCAGTGAGAGTCAGGGGCGGGAGACCCAGTACTTC
14,TRBV6-2/TRBV6-3,TRBJ2-1,once,TRBD2,CASSQRGRDNEQFF,TGTGCCAGCAGCCAGCGGGGTCGGGACAATGAGCAGTTCTTC
14,TRBV5-5,TRBJ2-5,NA,NA,CASATPRDTETQYF,TGTGCCAGCGCTACCCCGAGGGACACAGAGACCCAGTACTTC
16,TRBV15,TRBJ2-7,NA,TRBD1,CATSPLGGQGFYEQYF,TGTGCCACCAGCCCCCTGGGTGGACAGGGTTTCTACGAGCAGTACTTC
16,TRBV9,TRBJ2-5,NA,NA,CASSVTVRGDLETQYF,TGTGCCAGCAGCGTAACAGTCCGGGGTGACTTAGAGACCCAGTACTTC
15,TRBV5-1,TRBJ2-5,few,NA,CASSLAGTAMETQYF,TGCGCCAGCAGCCTGGCGGGGACAGCGATGGAGACCCAGTACTTC
14,TRBV7-3,TRBJ2-3,few,NA,CASSSSTGTDTQYF,TGTGCCAGCAGCTCTAGCACCGGCACAGATACGCAGTATTTT
13,TRBV5-6,TRBJ2-5,few,NA,CASEHRGLETQYF,TGTGCCAGCGAACACCGGGGATTGGAGACCCAGTACTTC
13,TRBV6-6,TRBJ1-2,few,NA,CASISLANYGYTF,TGTGCCAGCATATCCCTAGCTAACTATGGCTACACCTTC
14,TRBV5-1,TRBJ2-5,NA,NA,CASSWGTGRETQYF,TGCGCCAGCAGCTGGGGGACTGGGCGAGAGACCCAGTACTTC
14,TRBV6-2/TRBV6-3,TRBJ1-5,NA,NA,CACSLGRSNQPQHF,TGTGCCTGCTCCCTCGGGCGAAGCAATCAGCCCCAGCATTTT
14,TRBV27,TRBJ2-5,NA,NA,CASSLSWGRETQYF,TGTGCCAGCAGTTTATCATGGGGTAGAGAGACCCAGTACTTC
15,TRBV12-3/TRBV12-4,TRBJ1-1,many,TRBD1,CASSLGQGLGTEAFF,TGTGCCAGCAGTTTAGGACAGGGGTTGGGCACTGAAGCTTTCTTT
13,TRBV6-2/TRBV6-3,TRBJ2-5,few,TRBD1,CASVGQGQETQYF,TGTGCCAGCGTGGGACAGGGCCAAGAGACCCAGTACTTC
16,TRBV5-5,TRBJ2-5,few,TRBD2,CASSLGGTSGGETQYF,TGTGCCAGCAGCCTCGGTGGGACTAGCGGGGGTGAGACCCAGTACTTC
14,TRBV20-1,TRBJ1-4,few,TRBD1,CSASPGQGYEKLFF,TGCAGTGCTAGCCCGGGACAGGGTTATGAAAAACTGTTTTTT
13,TRBV7-6,TRBJ1-1,few,NA,CASSGDWNTEAFF,TGTGCCAGCAGCGGTGACTGGAACACTGAAGCTTTCTTT
18,TRBV15,TRBJ2-3,NA,TRBD2,CATSRIAGAELSTDTQYF,TGTGCCACCAGCAGAATAGCGGGGGCCGAACTTAGCACAGATACGCAGTATTTT
13,TRBV4-2,TRBJ1-2,once,TRBD1,CASSLWDREGYTF,TGTGCCAGCAGCCTTTGGGACAGAGAAGGCTACACCTTC
11,TRBV18,TRBJ2-5,many,NA,CASSPQETQYF,TGTGCCAGCAGCCCTCAGGAGACCCAGTACTTC